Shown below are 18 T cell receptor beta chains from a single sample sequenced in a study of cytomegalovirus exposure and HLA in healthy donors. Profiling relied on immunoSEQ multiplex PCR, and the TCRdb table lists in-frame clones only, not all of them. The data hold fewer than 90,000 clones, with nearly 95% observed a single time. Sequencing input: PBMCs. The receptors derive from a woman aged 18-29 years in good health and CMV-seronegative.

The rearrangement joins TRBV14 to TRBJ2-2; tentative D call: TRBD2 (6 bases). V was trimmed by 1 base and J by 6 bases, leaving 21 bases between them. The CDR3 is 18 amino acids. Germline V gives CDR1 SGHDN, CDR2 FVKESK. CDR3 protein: CASSQVGLRSSHAGELFF. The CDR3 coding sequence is TGTGCCAGCAGCCAAGTGGGACTGCGGTCCTCGCATGCCGGGGAGCTGTTTTTT.

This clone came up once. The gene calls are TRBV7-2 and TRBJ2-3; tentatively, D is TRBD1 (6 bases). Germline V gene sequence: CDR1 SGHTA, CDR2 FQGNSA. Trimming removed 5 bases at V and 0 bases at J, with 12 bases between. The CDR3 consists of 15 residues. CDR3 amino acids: CASSPWGRSTDTQYF. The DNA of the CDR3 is TGTGCCAGCAGCCCATGGGGGCGGAGCACAGATACGCAGTATTTT.

This chain's CDR3 is CASRTDRRYEQYF. In DNA, the CDR3 is TGTGCCAGCAGGACGGACAGGCGATACGAGCAGTACTTC. This chain joins TRBV28 and TRBJ2-7; TRBD1 aligns across 7 bases. The ends lost 6 bases at V and 4 bases at J; junction bases unmatched: 6. The CDR3 is made up of 13 amino acids. Germline CDR1 is MDHEN and CDR2 is SYDVKM.

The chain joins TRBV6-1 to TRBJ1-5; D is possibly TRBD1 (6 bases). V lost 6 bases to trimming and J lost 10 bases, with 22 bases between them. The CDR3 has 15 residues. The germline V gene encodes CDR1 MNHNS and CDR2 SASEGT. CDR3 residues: CASSYRDTFSRPQHF. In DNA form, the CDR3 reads TGTGCCAGCAGCTACCGGGACACATTCTCTCGACCCCAGCATTTT.

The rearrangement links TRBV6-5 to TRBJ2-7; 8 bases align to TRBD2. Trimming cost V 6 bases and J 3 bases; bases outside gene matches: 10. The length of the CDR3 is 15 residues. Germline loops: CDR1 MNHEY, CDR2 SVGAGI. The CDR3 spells CASRTSGLPGYEQYF. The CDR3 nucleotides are TGTGCCAGCAGAACTAGCGGTCTCCCGGGCTACGAGCAGTACTTC.

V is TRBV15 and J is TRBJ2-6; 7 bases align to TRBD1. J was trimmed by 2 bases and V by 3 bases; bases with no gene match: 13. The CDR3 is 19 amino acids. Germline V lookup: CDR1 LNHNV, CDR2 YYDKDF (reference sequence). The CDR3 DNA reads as TGTGCCACCAGCAGTCCCCTCGGACAGGACACCCCTGGGGCCAACGTCCTGACTTTC. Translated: CATSSPLGQDTPGANVLTF.

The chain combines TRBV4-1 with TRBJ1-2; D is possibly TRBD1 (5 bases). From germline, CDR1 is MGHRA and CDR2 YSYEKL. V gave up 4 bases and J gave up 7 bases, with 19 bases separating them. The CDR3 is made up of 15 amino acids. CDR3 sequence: CASSPENRDSLGYTF. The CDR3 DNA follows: TGCGCCAGCAGCCCAGAGAACCGGGACTCCCTTGGCTACACCTTC.

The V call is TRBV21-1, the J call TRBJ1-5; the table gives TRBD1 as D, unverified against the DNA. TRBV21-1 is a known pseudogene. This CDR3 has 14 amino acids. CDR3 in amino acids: CASTARTPDQPQHF. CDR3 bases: TGTGCCAGCACCGCCCGGACACCAGATCAGCCCCAGCATTTT.

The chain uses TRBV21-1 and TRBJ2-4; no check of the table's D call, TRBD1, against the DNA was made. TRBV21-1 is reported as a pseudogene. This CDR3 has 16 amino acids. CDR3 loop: CASSKRGRLAKNIQYF. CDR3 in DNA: TGTGCCAGCAGCAAAAGGGGCCGGCTAGCCAAAAACATTCAGTACTTC.

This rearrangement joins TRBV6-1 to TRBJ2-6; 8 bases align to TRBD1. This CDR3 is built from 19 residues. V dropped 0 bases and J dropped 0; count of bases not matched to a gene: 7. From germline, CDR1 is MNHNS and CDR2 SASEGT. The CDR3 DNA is TGTGCCAGCAGTGAAGCGGCCGGGCAGGGGGCCTCTGGGGCCAACGTCCTGACTTTC. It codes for CASSEAAGQGASGANVLTF.

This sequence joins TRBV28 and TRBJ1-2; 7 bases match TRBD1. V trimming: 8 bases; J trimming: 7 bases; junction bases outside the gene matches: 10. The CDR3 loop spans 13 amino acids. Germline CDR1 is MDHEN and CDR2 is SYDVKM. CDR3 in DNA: TGTGCCAGCGCCGCTCAGGGGGAGATTGGCTACACCTTC. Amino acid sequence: CASAAQGEIGYTF.

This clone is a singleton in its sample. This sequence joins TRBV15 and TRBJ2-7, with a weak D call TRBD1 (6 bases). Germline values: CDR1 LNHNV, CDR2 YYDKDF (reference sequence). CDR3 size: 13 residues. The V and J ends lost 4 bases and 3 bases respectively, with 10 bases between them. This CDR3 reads CATSNGQHYEQYF. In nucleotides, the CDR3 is TGTGCCACCAGCAACGGACAGCACTACGAGCAGTACTTC.

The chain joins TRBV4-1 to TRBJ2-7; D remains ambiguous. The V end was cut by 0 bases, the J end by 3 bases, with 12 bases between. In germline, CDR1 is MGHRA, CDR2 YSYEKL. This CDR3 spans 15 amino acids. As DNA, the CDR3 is TGCGCCAGCAGCCAAGATGTAGCTAGATACTACGAGCAGTACTTC. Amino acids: CASSQDVARYYEQYF.

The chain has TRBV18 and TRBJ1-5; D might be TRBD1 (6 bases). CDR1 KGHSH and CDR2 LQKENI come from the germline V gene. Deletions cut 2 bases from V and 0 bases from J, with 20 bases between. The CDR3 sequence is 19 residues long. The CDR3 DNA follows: TGTGCCAGCTCACCAGGAGCCGGGACACAGGATTATAGCAATCAGCCCCAGCATTTT. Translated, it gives CASSPGAGTQDYSNQPQHF.

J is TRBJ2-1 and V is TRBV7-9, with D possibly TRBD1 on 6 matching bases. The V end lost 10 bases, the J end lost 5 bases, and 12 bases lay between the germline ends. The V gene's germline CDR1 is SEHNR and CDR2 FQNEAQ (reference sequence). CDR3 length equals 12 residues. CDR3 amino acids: CATNRVNNEQFF. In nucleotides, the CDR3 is TGTGCCACCAACAGGGTTAACAATGAGCAGTTCTTC.

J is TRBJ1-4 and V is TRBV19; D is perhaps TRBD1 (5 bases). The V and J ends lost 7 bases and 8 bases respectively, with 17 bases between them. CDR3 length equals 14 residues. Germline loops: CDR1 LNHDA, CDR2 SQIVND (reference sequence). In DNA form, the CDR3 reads TGTGCCAGTACTAATGACAGTCCTGTGGAAAAACTGTTTTTT. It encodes CASTNDSPVEKLFF.

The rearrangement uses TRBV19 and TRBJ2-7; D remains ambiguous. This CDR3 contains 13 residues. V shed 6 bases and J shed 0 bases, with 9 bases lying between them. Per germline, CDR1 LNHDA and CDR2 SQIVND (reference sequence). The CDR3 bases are TGTGCCAGTAGGCGGTCGAGCTCCTACGAGCAGTACTTC. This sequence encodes CASRRSSSYEQYF.

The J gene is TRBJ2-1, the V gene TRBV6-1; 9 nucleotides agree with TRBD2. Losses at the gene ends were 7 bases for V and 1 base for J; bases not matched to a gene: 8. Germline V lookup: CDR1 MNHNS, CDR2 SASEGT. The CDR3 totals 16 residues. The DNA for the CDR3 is TGTGCCAGCACTGAGGCTAGCGGGAATTCCTACAATGAGCAGTTCTTC. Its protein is CASTEASGNSYNEQFF.